These T cell receptor beta chains were read from a single sample in a study of Ad26.COV2.S vaccination and SARS-CoV-2 variants. TCRdb keeps only in-frame clones here, not all; method: immunoSEQ multiplex PCR. The sample has about 410,000 clones; about 91% are singletons. This specimen consisted of peripheral blood, obtained in a trial of Ad26.COV2.S vaccine versus placebo. The receptor set was obtained from a person aged 18 to 65 who received the Ad26.COV2.S COVID-19 vaccine or a placebo. Each CDR3 is given with its conserved first and last residue. Each record gives: clone size, V gene, J gene, D gene, CDR3 protein, CDR3 DNA. A D gene is named only where the DNA matches it firmly. Size is omitted from some rows. Given values are once, few, many or a class for expanded clones.

NA	TRBV11-3	TRBJ2-7	TRBD2	CASSLAPSGPYEQYF	TGTGCCAGCAGCTTAGCTCCTAGCGGCCCCTACGAGCAGTACTTC
NA	TRBV7-9	TRBJ2-1	TRBD2	CASSLETSGRGNEQFF	TGTGCCAGCAGCTTAGAGACTAGCGGGAGGGGCAATGAGCAGTTCTTC
NA	TRBV6-2/TRBV6-3	TRBJ2-1	NA	CASSFGVPGGDEQFF	TGTGCCAGCAGTTTCGGAGTTCCGGGGGGCGATGAGCAGTTCTTC
NA	TRBV3-1/TRBV3-2	TRBJ2-1	NA	CASSRGRDPHNEQFF	TGTGCCAGCAGCCGGGGAAGGGACCCTCACAATGAGCAGTTCTTC
NA	TRBV4-1	TRBJ2-3	NA	CASSPGAASTDTQYF	TGCGCCAGCAGCCCTGGGGCGGCTAGCACAGATACGCAGTATTTT
NA	TRBV19	TRBJ1-5	NA	CASRPWGGADQPQHF	TGTGCCAGTAGACCGTGGGGGGGCGCCGATCAGCCCCAGCATTTT
NA	TRBV21-1	TRBJ2-7	NA	CASKGRNTVVRVTGSVRREQYF	TGTGCCAGCAAAGGTCGGAACACGGTCGTTCGTGTAACAGGGTCGGTTCGTCGCGAGCAGTACTTC
NA	TRBV7-2	TRBJ2-2	TRBD2	CASSFGLAGNTGELFF	TGTGCCAGCAGCTTCGGACTAGCGGGGAACACCGGGGAGCTGTTTTTT
once	TRBV28	TRBJ1-5	NA	CASSLFGGTQPQHF	TGTGCCAGCAGTTTATTTGGGGGGACTCAGCCCCAGCATTTT
few	TRBV7-2	TRBJ1-4	NA	CASSRTGEKLFF	TGTGCCAGCAGCCGGACCGGGGAAAAACTGTTTTTT
NA	TRBV30	TRBJ2-1	NA	CASGRGSSYNEQFF	TGTGCCTCCGGGCGAGGGAGCTCCTACAATGAGCAGTTCTTC
NA	TRBV5-1	TRBJ2-3	TRBD2	CASSLARSGKTDTQYF	TGCGCCAGCAGCTTGGCGCGGAGCGGGAAGACAGATACGCAGTATTTT
NA	TRBV3-1/TRBV3-2	TRBJ1-5	NA	CASSQVLDQPQHF	TGTGCCAGCAGCCAAGTTCTTGATCAGCCCCAGCATTTT
NA	TRBV6-5	TRBJ1-2	TRBD1	CASSLRQGIYGYTF	TGTGCCAGCAGTCTTCGACAGGGGATCTATGGCTACACCTTC
NA	TRBV7-2	TRBJ2-5	NA	CASSLYAGLETQYF	TGTGCCAGCAGCTTATACGCAGGGCTGGAGACCCAGTACTTC
NA	TRBV4-1	TRBJ2-1	TRBD2	CASSQEFGTSGMNEQFF	TGCGCCAGCAGCCAAGAGTTTGGGACTAGCGGGATGAATGAGCAGTTCTTC
NA	TRBV12-3/TRBV12-4	TRBJ2-7	NA	CASGKVHEQYF	TGTGCCAGCGGGAAGGTCCACGAGCAGTACTTC
once	TRBV5-4	TRBJ1-1	NA	CASSLASSLNTEAFF	TGTGCCAGCAGCTTGGCTAGCTCCCTAAACACTGAAGCTTTCTTT
NA	TRBV25-1	TRBJ2-5	NA	CASSEWETQYF	TGTGCCAGCAGTGAATGGGAGACCCAGTACTTC
few	TRBV10-3	TRBJ1-1	NA	CAISESGPF	TGTGCCATCAGTGAGTCTGGTCCCTTT
NA	TRBV6-2/TRBV6-3	TRBJ1-1	NA	CASSYVGGRNTEAFF	TGTGCCAGCAGTTACGTCGGGGGTAGGAACACTGAAGCTTTCTTT
NA	TRBV30	TRBJ1-6	NA	CAWSVLGPDSGNYNSPLHF	TGTGCCTGGAGTGTATTAGGCCCCGACAGCGGTAACTATAATTCACCCCTCCACTTT
NA	TRBV2	TRBJ2-1	TRBD2	CASSESGGSSYNEQFF	TGTGCCAGCAGTGAATCGGGCGGGAGTTCCTACAATGAGCAGTTCTTC
NA	TRBV29-1	TRBJ1-2	NA	CSAPQPHYGYTF	TGCAGCGCCCCCCAGCCGCACTATGGCTACACCTTC
NA	TRBV28	TRBJ2-1	TRBD1	CASITPGQGAYRFF	TGTGCCAGCATCACACCGGGACAGGGGGCTTATCGGTTCTTC
NA	TRBV24-1	TRBJ2-7	NA	CATSDRGGRDYEQYF	TGTGCCACCAGTGATAGGGGTGGACGGGATTACGAGCAGTACTTC
NA	TRBV28	TRBJ2-5	NA	CASSLWGQRETQYF	TGTGCCAGCAGTTTATGGGGACAACGAGAGACCCAGTACTTC
NA	TRBV5-1	TRBJ2-1	NA	CASSGTPGGNEQFF	TGCGCCAGCAGCGGAACTCCCGGGGGCAATGAGCAGTTCTTC
NA	TRBV7-2	TRBJ2-1	TRBD1	CASSLGPGGNEQFF	TGTGCCAGCAGCTTAGGGCCAGGGGGCAATGAGCAGTTCTTC
NA	TRBV3-1/TRBV3-2	TRBJ1-1	NA	CASSQGGGNTEAFF	TGTGCCAGCAGCCAAGGGGGTGGGAACACTGAAGCTTTCTTT
NA	TRBV29-1	TRBJ2-3	NA	CSVEGGGNTQYF	TGCAGCGTTGAAGGAGGGGGGAATACGCAGTATTTT
NA	TRBV30	TRBJ2-3	TRBD2	CAWGAGAGGNTQYF	TGTGCCTGGGGTGCGGGAGCCGGTGGGAATACGCAGTATTTT
NA	TRBV7-8	TRBJ2-5	NA	CASSLDTALLETQYF	TGTGCCAGCAGCTTAGATACAGCCCTCCTGGAGACCCAGTACTTC
NA	TRBV11-1	TRBJ1-1	NA	CASSLGVGSGTEAFF	TGTGCCAGCAGCTTAGGGGTTGGATCGGGGACTGAAGCTTTCTTT
NA	TRBV4-1	TRBJ2-6	TRBD2	CASSQGGSSGANVLTF	TGCGCCAGCAGCCAAGGCGGGAGCTCCGGGGCCAACGTCCTGACTTTC
NA	TRBV18	TRBJ2-3	TRBD1	CASSPGQGGFDTQYF	TGTGCCAGCTCCCCCGGACAGGGCGGTTTTGATACGCAGTATTTT
NA	TRBV28	TRBJ2-1	NA	CASSLRIGYEQFF	TGTGCCAGCAGTTTGAGGATCGGGTATGAGCAGTTCTTC
NA	TRBV9	TRBJ2-2	NA	CASSVGFYTGELFF	TGTGCCAGCAGCGTGGGCTTTTACACCGGGGAGCTGTTTTTT
NA	TRBV9	TRBJ1-1	NA	CASSLTAMNTEAFF	TGTGCCAGCAGCCTGACGGCAATGAACACTGAAGCTTTCTTT
NA	TRBV9	TRBJ2-1	TRBD2	CASSVVLAGVNEQFF	TGTGCCAGCAGCGTAGTACTAGCGGGAGTCAATGAGCAGTTCTTC
NA	TRBV6-2/TRBV6-3	TRBJ2-7	NA	CASSYSGVQGEQYF	TGTGCCAGCAGTTACTCCGGGGTCCAGGGTGAGCAGTACTTC
NA	TRBV28	TRBJ1-2	NA	CASSLVRGVYGYTF	TGTGCCAGCAGTTTAGTGAGGGGAGTCTATGGCTACACCTTC
NA	TRBV2	TRBJ2-3	TRBD2	CASSGGSGLVTDTQYF	TGTGCCAGCAGTGGAGGGTCGGGACTAGTAACAGATACGCAGTATTTT
once	TRBV5-6	TRBJ1-6	NA	CASSLRRRENSPLHF	TGTGCCAGCAGCTTACGACGGAGGGAGAATTCACCCCTCCACTTT
NA	TRBV4-3	TRBJ2-3	NA	CASSQDSGSTDTQYF	TGCGCCAGCAGCCAAGATTCGGGCAGCACAGATACGCAGTATTTT